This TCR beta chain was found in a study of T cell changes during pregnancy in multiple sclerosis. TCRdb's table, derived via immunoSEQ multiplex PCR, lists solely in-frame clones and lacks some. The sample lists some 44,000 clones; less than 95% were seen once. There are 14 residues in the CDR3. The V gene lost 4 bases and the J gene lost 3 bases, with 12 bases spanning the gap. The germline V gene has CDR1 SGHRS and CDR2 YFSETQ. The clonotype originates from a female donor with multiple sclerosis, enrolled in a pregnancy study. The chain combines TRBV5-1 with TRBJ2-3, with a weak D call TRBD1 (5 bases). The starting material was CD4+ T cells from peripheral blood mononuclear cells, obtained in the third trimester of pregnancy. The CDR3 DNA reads TGCGCCAGCAGCCTAGACAGACAGACAGATACGCAGTATTTT. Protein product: CASSLDRQTDTQYF.